What follows are 22 T cell receptor beta chains derived from one specimen sequenced in a study of siplizumab effects on memory and regulatory T cells. This table comes from immunoSEQ multiplex PCR, and its TCRdb copy is limited to in-frame clones, with some not included. The table has around 120,000 clones, around 94% seen once. Sequences were obtained from non-Treg CD4+ T cells sorted from blood. The receptors were gathered from a human donor in good health.

The genes are TRBV18 and TRBJ2-7, with a tentative D call TRBD2 (6 bases). The germline gives CDR1 KGHSH, CDR2 LQKENI. This CDR3 is built from 12 residues. Trimming removed 6 bases at V and 3 bases at J, with 9 bases between. DNA for the CDR3: TGTGCCAGCTCGGGACTTAACTACGAGCAGTACTTC. Its protein is CASSGLNYEQYF.

About this clone itself: A read error may produce the germline difference seen at one junction end. The rearrangement links TRBV6-5 to TRBJ1-3, with 8 bases aligning to TRBD1. The germline gives CDR1 MNHEY, CDR2 SVGAGI. The CDR3 is 15 amino acids. The CDR3 DNA reads as TGTGCCACCAGTCGGACAGGGAGCTCTGGAAACACCATATATTTT. This sequence encodes CATSRTGSSGNTIYF.

J is TRBJ2-4 and V is TRBV19; D is uncertain. CDR3 size: 12 residues. V dropped 3 bases and J dropped 8 bases, with 8 bases sitting between them. CDR1 and CDR2 from the germline V gene are LNHDA and SQIVND (reference sequence). Written as DNA, the CDR3 is TGTGCCAGTAGTATTTCTAGGGACATTCAGTACTTC. Translation gives CASSISRDIQYF.

The CDR3 DNA reads as TGCGCCAGCAGCCGCGGACAGGGGAACACTGAAGCTTTCTTT. Translated: CASSRGQGNTEAFF. The chain combines TRBV4-1 with TRBJ1-1; 8 bases match TRBD1. The CDR3 has 14 amino acids. Germline CDR1 MGHRA, CDR2 YSYEKL. The V and J ends lost 4 bases and 1 base, in that order; junction bases with no gene match: 2.

This chain uses TRBV30 with TRBJ2-5, with D uncertain. The germline V and J ends were trimmed by 5 bases and 6 bases, with 25 bases remaining between them. The CDR3 contains 16 residues. CDR1 GTSNPN and CDR2 SVGIG come from the germline V gene (reference sequence). The CDR3 sequence: CAWSPVRHGTFQTQYF. In DNA form, the CDR3 reads TGTGCCTGGTCCCCTGTACGACACGGTACATTTCAGACCCAGTACTTC.

For this clone: Other DNA sequences of this sample code for an identical CDR3. This chain joins TRBV18 and TRBJ1-1; the D gene is possibly TRBD1 (5 bases). V was cut by 3 bases and J by 0 bases, with 5 bases left in between. The CDR3 covers 13 residues. CDR1 KGHSH and CDR2 LQKENI come from the germline V gene. CDR3 amino acids: CASSPGLNTEAFF. CDR3 bases: TGTGCCAGCTCACCGGGGCTGAACACTGAAGCTTTCTTT. The whole variable domain, remainder taken from reference TRBV18 and TRBJ1-1, is NAGVMQNPRHLVRRRGQEARLRCSPMKGHSHVYWYRQLPEEGLKFMVYLQKENIIDESGMPKERFSAEFPKEGPSILRIQQVVRGDSAAYFCASSPGLNTEAFFGQGTRLTVV.

The table lists this clone with a count of one. The chain couples TRBV19 to TRBJ1-1; 8 positions match TRBD1. Trimming took 7 bases from V and 1 from J; bases not matched to a gene: 11. Germline CDR1 and CDR2: LNHDA and SQIVND (reference sequence). This CDR3 is 16 amino acids long. CDR3 sequence reads: CASIKGAGGPNTEAFF. In nucleotides, the CDR3 is TGTGCCAGTATTAAAGGGGCAGGGGGCCCGAACACTGAAGCTTTCTTT.

Only one count was recorded for this clone. J is TRBJ2-2 and V is TRBV5-6; TRBD1 aligns across 7 bases. In germline, CDR1 is SGHDT, CDR2 YYEEEE. V dropped 1 base and J dropped 6; count of bases not matched to a gene: 6. There are 15 residues in the CDR3. CDR3 region: CASSLRETGSGELFF. CDR3 DNA: TGTGCCAGCAGCTTGAGGGAGACAGGGTCCGGGGAGCTGTTTTTT. Looking up the rest from reference TRBV5-6 and TRBJ2-2 gives the full variable domain: DAGVTQSPTHLIKTRGQQVTLRCSPKSGHDTVSWYQQALGQGPQFIFQYYEEEERQRGNFPDRFSGHQFPNYSSELNVNALLLGDSALYLCASSLRETGSGELFFGEGSRLTVL.

J is TRBJ1-4 and V is TRBV6-5, with TRBD1 matching 7 bases. This CDR3 contains 15 residues. The V gene's germline CDR1 is MNHEY and CDR2 SVGAGI. V lost 6 bases and J lost 4; bases outside the gene matches: 8. For the CDR3, the DNA is TGTGCCAGCAGGTTAACAGGGGTTGGTAATGAAAAACTGTTTTTT. Translating it yields CASRLTGVGNEKLFF.

The rearrangement links TRBV19 to TRBJ1-1; TRBD1 agrees at 9 bases. J lost 1 base, V lost 5 bases, and 5 bases had no gene match. The CDR3 totals 15 residues. The germline CDR1 and CDR2 sequences are LNHDA and SQIVND (reference sequence). The CDR3 protein is CASSSQGARNTEAFF. The CDR3 DNA reads as TGTGCCAGTAGTTCACAGGGGGCTCGGAACACTGAAGCTTTCTTT. The full variable domain, with the rest looked up from reference TRBV19 and TRBJ1-1, is DGGITQSPKYLFRKEGQNVTLSCEQNLNHDAMYWYRQDPGQGLRLIYYSQIVNDFQKGDIAEGYSVSREKKESFPLTVTSAQKNPTAFYLCASSSQGARNTEAFFGQGTRLTVV.

This rearrangement joins TRBV19 to TRBJ2-7; 10 nucleotides agree with TRBD1. The V gene end was trimmed by 7 bases and the J gene end by 3 bases; junction bases not matched to a gene: 9. This CDR3 contains 15 residues. Germline CDR1 LNHDA, CDR2 SQIVND (reference sequence). The CDR3 region is CASTPTGTGDYEQYF. The CDR3 nucleotides are TGTGCCAGTACCCCGACGGGGACAGGGGACTACGAGCAGTACTTC.

V usage is TRBV11-2 and J usage is TRBJ1-1; D is undetermined. Looked up from germline, CDR1 is SGHAT and CDR2 is FQNNGV. Trimming took off 2 bases at V and 3 bases at J, with 4 bases between the two ends. This CDR3 has 12 amino acids. The chain's CDR3 is CASSLRYTEAFF. The CDR3 DNA reads TGTGCCAGCAGCTTACGGTACACTGAAGCTTTCTTT.

This chain links TRBV6-5 with TRBJ1-3; D uncertain. CDR3 length equals 15 residues. V was clipped by 5 bases and J by 0 bases, with 11 bases between them. The germline gives CDR1 MNHEY, CDR2 SVGAGI. CDR3 DNA: TGTGCCAGCAGTAGCAGGATTCTCTCTGGAAACACCATATATTTT. Protein: CASSSRILSGNTIYF.

V is TRBV6-4 and J is TRBJ2-1; 9 nucleotides align to TRBD2. Germline trimming cut 3 bases from V and 6 bases from J; bases unmatched to any gene: 6. In germline, CDR1 is MRHNA, CDR2 SNTAGT. This CDR3 is built from 15 residues. The CDR3 reads CASSEVWRGGNEQFF. CDR3 DNA sequence: TGTGCCAGCAGTGAAGTATGGCGGGGGGGCAATGAGCAGTTCTTC.

This chain links TRBV7-8 with TRBJ1-1; D not certain. CDR3 length: 17 residues. Trimming took off 5 bases at V and 1 base at J, with 20 bases between the two ends. CDR1 is SGHVS and CDR2 is FQNEAQ in the germline V gene. The CDR3: CASSPAWYPLKNTEAFF. DNA of the CDR3: TGTGCCAGCAGCCCCGCGTGGTATCCTTTAAAGAACACTGAAGCTTTCTTT.

The CDR3 sequence: CASSSGPRPSSYNEQFF. Here the CDR3 DNA reads TGCGCCAGCAGCAGTGGGCCGCGTCCTAGCTCCTACAATGAGCAGTTCTTC. The J gene is TRBJ2-1, the V gene TRBV5-1; D gene unclear. The CDR3 is 17 amino acids. Trimming removed 4 bases at V and 0 bases at J, with 17 bases between. In germline, CDR1 is SGHRS, CDR2 YFSETQ.

The chain recombines TRBV4-1 with TRBJ2-7; 8 bases are shared with TRBD1. Germline CDR1 and CDR2: MGHRA and YSYEKL. With V trimmed by 4 bases and J by 3 bases, 8 bases remained unmatched. This CDR3 has 15 amino acids. DNA of the CDR3: TGCGCCAGCAGCCGACCGACAGGGGTTTTCTACGAGCAGTACTTC. Translation: CASSRPTGVFYEQYF.

This clone was counted a single time. V is TRBV5-1 and J is TRBJ2-7; D is unresolved. Trimming took off 0 bases at V and 2 bases at J, with 12 bases between the two ends. The CDR3 has 15 amino acids. In germline, CDR1 is SGHRS, CDR2 YFSETQ. This CDR3 is CASSLETPIPYEQYF. CDR3 bases: TGCGCCAGCAGCTTGGAGACACCCATTCCCTACGAGCAGTACTTC.

The chain has TRBV5-6 and TRBJ2-1, with D hard to call. This CDR3 has 16 amino acids. The germline CDR1 and CDR2 sequences are SGHDT and YYEEEE. Trimming removed 0 bases from V and 0 bases from J, with 10 bases in between. DNA for the CDR3: TGTGCCAGCAGCTTGGCCGGGTTGAGCTCCTACAATGAGCAGTTCTTC. It specifies CASSLAGLSSYNEQFF.

This clone was recorded once. The rearrangement joins TRBV2 to TRBJ1-4; a possible D gene is TRBD1 (6 bases). CDR3 length: 20 amino acids. The germline gives CDR1 SNHLY, CDR2 FYNNEI. Trimming removed 3 bases at V and 7 bases at J, with 30 bases between. DNA of the CDR3: TGTGCCAGCAGTGATTCCCGGGACAAAGGCAAGAGGCCTAGGGGTGAAAAACTGTTTTTT. Amino acid sequence: CASSDSRDKGKRPRGEKLFF.

The chain recombines TRBV6-5 with TRBJ1-1; maybe TRBD1 (5 bases). V lost 8 bases to trimming and J lost 3 bases, with 7 bases between them. The germline gives CDR1 MNHEY, CDR2 SVGAGI. CDR3 length: 11 amino acids. CDR3 coding DNA: TGTGCCAGCCGAGGGGACACTGAAGCTTTCTTT. It yields the protein CASRGDTEAFF.

The DNA for the CDR3 is TGCGCCAGCAGCCAACAGGGACCCTCTGGAAACACCATATATTTT. It translates to CASSQQGPSGNTIYF. V gene TRBV4-1 combines with J gene TRBJ1-3; tentatively, D is TRBD1 (5 bases). Deletions cut 2 bases from V and 0 bases from J, with 8 bases between. The germline V gene encodes CDR1 MGHRA and CDR2 YSYEKL. This CDR3 has 15 residues.